Listed here is a single T cell receptor beta chain. It has no known antigen specificity. No clone much larger than this one lies a single base away; base qualities are absent. The entry originates in a study of T-cell memory formation after mild COVID-19 (dated by TCRdb to the early 2020s). Regarding the research as a whole: TCR sequence clusters from the two donors were found to be largely donor specific. In a couple of donors, T-cell clones that expanded and contracted after mild COVID-19 were tracked by sequencing TCRalpha and TCRbeta repertoires over time. The cohort was made up of two young adult volunteers, one female and one male, who were previously healthy. Broad study findings and their caveats: Whether the second-wave clones peaking on day 37 were SARS-CoV-2 specific was not confirmed. Only a couple of mild cases were covered by the study, and larger cohorts that include severe cases with pre-infection samples were considered necessary. Some responding clones were detected in pre-infection memory, which suggested that pre-existing cross-reactive memory T cells had joined the SARS-CoV-2 response. Contracting CD4+ clones were located mainly in the CM and EM memory subsets, whereas CD8+ clones were found to be enriched in EMRA. Clones that contracted from day 15 to 85 showed balanced CD4/CD8 phenotypes, whereas a second wave of clones that expanded from day 15 to 37 leaned towards CD4+.

Looking up the germline V gene (reference sequence) yields CDR1 WNHNN and CDR2 SYGVQD. Trimming removed 4 bases from V and 4 bases from J, leaving 10 bases between the germline ends. The CDR3 spans 13 residues, from the cysteine through the phenylalanine. The read is trimmed to its CDR3 DNA, 39 bases read in frame from base 1. PBMCs were isolated by Ficoll-Paque density gradient centrifugation. The instrument was an Illumina NovaSeq 6000. TCRalpha and TCRbeta cDNA libraries were built by 5'RACE with constant-segment primers, adding sample barcodes and unique molecular identifiers. RNA was extracted from every sample with Trizol reagent. The libraries were amplified in two PCR steps, and the second step added a second sample barcode and Illumina TruSeq adapters. Libraries were sequenced on an Illumina NovaSeq with 2 x 150 bp paired-end reads. The paper's processing steps were these. With migec v1.2.7, reads were demultiplexed and then collapsed into UMI-guided consensus sequences. With mixcr v2.1.11, UMI consensuses were aligned to TRA and TRB V and J templates and assembled into clonotypes. A clonotype was counted as expanded or contracted only when both edgeR and NoisET called the clonotype significant, with the noise models trained on biological replicates. For edgeR calls, the thresholds were a false discovery rate-adjusted p below 0.01 and a log2 fold-change of 1. As an exploratory analysis of dynamics, max-normalized trajectories of the 1000 most abundant clonotypes were examined with PCA combined with hierarchical clustering. Each responding clone was given a CD4 or CD8 phenotype based on the CD4+ and CD8+ repertoires, which had been sequenced separately. The public reads were reprocessed in TCRdb via fastp at Q25 and MiXCR, keeping in-frame beta chains. Rows merge per CDR3 protein into single entries with the most common DNA and genes. These V and J calls originate from TCRdb's pipeline instead of the authors' own analysis. A total of more than 300,000 distinct CDR3 sequences appear in this sample, 20% to 25% of them only once. Of the sample, approximately 22% is held by the ten largest clones.

The source material was PBMCs or a T cell subset sorted from them (not recorded which). The chain is assembled from TRBV10-1 and TRBJ1-1; confidence is insufficient to name the D gene. This receptor was taken from a man between 18 and 29 years old who had mild COVID-19 (a few samples of this study predate the infection). The sample titles of this study are shuffled in the database, so cell type and time point are left out; the donor was told from shared clones. The CDR3 corresponds to CASSGGLGTEAFF. The base sequence is TGCGCCAGCAGTGGTGGCCTGGGCACTGAAGCTTTCTTT.